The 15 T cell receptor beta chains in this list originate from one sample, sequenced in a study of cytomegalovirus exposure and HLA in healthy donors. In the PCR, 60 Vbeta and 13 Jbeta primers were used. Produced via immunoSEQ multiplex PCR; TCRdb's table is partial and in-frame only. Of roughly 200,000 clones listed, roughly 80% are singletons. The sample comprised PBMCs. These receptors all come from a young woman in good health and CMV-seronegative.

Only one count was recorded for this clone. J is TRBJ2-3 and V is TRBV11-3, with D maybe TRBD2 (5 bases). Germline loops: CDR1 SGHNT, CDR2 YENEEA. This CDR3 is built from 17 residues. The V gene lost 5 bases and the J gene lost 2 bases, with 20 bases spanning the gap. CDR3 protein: CASSPTGSGSFTDTQYF. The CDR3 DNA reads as TGTGCCAGCAGCCCGACGGGATCCGGGTCTTTCACAGATACGCAGTATTTT. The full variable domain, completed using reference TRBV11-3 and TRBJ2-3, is EAGVVQSPRYKIIEKKQPVAFWCNPISGHNTLYWYLQNLGQGPELLIRYENEEAVDDSQLPKDRFSAERLKGVDSTLKIQPAELGDSAVYLCASSPTGSGSFTDTQYFGPGTRLTVL.

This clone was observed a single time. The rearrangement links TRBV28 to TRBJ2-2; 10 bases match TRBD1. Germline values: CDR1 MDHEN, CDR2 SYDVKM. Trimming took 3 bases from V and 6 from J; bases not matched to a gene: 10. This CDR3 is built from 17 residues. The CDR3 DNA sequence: TGTGCCAGCAGTTTTATCGAAGGGACAGGGGTATCCGGGGAGCTGTTTTTT. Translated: CASSFIEGTGVSGELFF.

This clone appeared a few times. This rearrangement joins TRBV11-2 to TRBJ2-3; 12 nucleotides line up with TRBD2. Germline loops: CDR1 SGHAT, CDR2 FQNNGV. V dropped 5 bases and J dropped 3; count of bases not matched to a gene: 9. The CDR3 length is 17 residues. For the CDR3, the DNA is TGTGCCAGCAGCCAATCCCTAGCGGGAGGGCCGACAGATACGCAGTATTTT. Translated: CASSQSLAGGPTDTQYF.

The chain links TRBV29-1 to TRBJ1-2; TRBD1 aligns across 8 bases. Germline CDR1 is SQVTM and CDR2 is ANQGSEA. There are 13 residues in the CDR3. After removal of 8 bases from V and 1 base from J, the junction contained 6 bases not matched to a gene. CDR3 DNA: TGCAGCACCGGGACAGGAAATAACTATGGCTACACCTTC. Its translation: CSTGTGNNYGYTF. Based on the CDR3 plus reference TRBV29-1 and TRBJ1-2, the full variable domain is SAVISQKPSRDICQRGTSLTIQCQVDSQVTMMFWYRQQPGQSLTLIATANQGSEATYESGFVIDKFPISRPNLTFSTLTVSNMSPEDSSIYLCSTGTGNNYGYTFGSGTRLTVV.

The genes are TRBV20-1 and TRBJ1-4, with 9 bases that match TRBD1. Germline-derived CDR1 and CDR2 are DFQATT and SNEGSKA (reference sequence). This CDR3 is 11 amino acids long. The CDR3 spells CRAGQGEKLFF. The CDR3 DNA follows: TGCCGGGCGGGACAGGGCGAAAAACTGTTTTTT.

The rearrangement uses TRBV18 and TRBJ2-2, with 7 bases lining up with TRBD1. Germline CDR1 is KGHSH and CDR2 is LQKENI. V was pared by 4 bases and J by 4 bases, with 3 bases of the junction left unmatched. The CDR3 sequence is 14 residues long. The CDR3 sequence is CASSQTGFTGELFF. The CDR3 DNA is TGTGCCAGCTCACAGACAGGGTTCACCGGGGAGCTGTTTTTT.

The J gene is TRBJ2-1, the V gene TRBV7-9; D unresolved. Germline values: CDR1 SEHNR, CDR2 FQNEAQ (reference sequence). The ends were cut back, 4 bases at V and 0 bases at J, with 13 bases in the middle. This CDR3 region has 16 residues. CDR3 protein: CASSSSAPSSYNEQFF. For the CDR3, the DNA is TGTGCCAGCAGCTCCAGCGCGCCGAGCTCCTACAATGAGCAGTTCTTC.

The CDR3 DNA reads as TGTGCCAGCAGTTATTTACAGGGGGAACGTGGAAACACCATATATTTT. It translates to CASSYLQGERGNTIYF. V and J are TRBV6-5 and TRBJ1-3; TRBD1 aligns across 8 bases. V trimming: 3 bases; J trimming: 3 bases; junction bases outside the gene matches: 7. The germline CDR1 and CDR2 sequences are MNHEY and SVGAGI. The CDR3 runs to 16 residues.

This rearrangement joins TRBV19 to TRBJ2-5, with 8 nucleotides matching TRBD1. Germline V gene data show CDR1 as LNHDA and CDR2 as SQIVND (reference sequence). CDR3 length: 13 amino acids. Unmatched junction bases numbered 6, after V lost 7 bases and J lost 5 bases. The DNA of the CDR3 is TGTGCCAGTACCGACCGGGACAGGGAGACCCAGTACTTC. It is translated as CASTDRDRETQYF.

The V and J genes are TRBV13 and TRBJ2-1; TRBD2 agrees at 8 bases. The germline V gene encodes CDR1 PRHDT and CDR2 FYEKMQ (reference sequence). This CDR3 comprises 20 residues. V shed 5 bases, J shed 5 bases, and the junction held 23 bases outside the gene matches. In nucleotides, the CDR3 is TGTGCCAGCAGCACCCTAGGGGCGCACAAACCGGGACTAGAGAACAATGAGCAGTTCTTC. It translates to CASSTLGAHKPGLENNEQFF. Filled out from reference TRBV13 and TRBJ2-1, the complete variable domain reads AAGVIQSPRHLIKEKRETATLKCYPIPRHDTVYWYQQGPGQDPQFLISFYEKMQSDKGSIPDRFSAQQFSDYHSELNMSSLELGDSALYFCASSTLGAHKPGLENNEQFFGPGTRLTVL.

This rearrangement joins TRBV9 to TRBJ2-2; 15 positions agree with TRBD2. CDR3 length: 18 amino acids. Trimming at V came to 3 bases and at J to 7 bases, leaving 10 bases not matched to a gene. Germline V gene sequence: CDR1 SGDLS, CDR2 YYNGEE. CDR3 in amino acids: CASSETGLAGGGVGELFF. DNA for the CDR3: TGTGCCAGCAGCGAGACGGGACTAGCGGGAGGCGGGGTCGGGGAGCTGTTTTTT.

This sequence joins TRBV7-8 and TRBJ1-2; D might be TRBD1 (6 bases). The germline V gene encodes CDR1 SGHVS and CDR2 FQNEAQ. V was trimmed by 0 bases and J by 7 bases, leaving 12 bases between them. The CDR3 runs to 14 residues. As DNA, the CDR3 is TGTGCCAGCAGCTTAGCGGCAGGGGTGGGTGGCTACACCTTC. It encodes CASSLAAGVGGYTF.

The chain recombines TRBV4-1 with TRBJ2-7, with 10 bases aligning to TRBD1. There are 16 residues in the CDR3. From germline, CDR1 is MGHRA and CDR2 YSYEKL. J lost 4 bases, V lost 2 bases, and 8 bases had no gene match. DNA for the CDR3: TGCGCCAGCAGCCAAATAGGACAGGGGGAACAGTACGAGCAGTACTTC. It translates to CASSQIGQGEQYEQYF.

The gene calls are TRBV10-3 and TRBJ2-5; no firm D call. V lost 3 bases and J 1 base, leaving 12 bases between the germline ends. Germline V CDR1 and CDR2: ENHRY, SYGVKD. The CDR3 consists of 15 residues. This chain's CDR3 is CAISDSPTPQETQYF. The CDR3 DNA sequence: TGTGCCATCAGTGACTCTCCTACCCCCCAAGAGACCCAGTACTTC.

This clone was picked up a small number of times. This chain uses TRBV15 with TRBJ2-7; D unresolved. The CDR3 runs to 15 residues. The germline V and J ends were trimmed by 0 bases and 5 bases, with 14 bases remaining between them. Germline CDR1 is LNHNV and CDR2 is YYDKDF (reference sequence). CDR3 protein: CATSRDPRSTDEQYV. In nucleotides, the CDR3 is TGTGCCACCAGCAGAGATCCGCGGAGTACCGACGAGCAGTACGTC.